Described below is a single TCR beta chain sequence and its context. The clone's antigen remains unknown. Base qualities are not recorded, but no much larger clone differs from it by a single base. This record comes from a study of cytomegalovirus exposure and HLA in healthy donors (dated by TCRdb to 2016 to 2017). In terms of the full investigation: An earlier analysis of some 600 of the donors reported 250 to 300 Gb of sequence data and roughly 120 million unique TCR beta sequences obtained from about 180 million T cells. About 330 gigabases of sequencing data and 75 million to 85 million unique TCR sequences made up an early release that covered 640 HLA-typed donors. The genetic ancestry cluster associated with self-reported Caucasian donors included around four fifths of the roughly 400 genotyped donors. The study was designed to test whether signatures of past pathogen exposure could be identified by cataloging public T cell receptors. The study used immunosequencing to profile the T cell repertoires of 666 subjects and linked those repertoires to cytomegalovirus serostatus. In addition to the first cohort of 650 to 750 subjects, a separate validation cohort of approximately 120 different subjects was used. To predict cytomegalovirus infection status, the study brought together high-throughput TCR immunosequencing, statistical association of individual TCRs with disease status, and machine learning. A later analysis re-examined previously published TCR beta repertoires from just over 650 donors and added high-resolution HLA genotyping to investigate patterns of TCR occurrence. Rather than drawing on any new phenotypic data, the later analysis identified candidate immune exposures from TCR beta sequences and the way those sequences occurred across donors. An earlier analysis of about 620 of the donors applied high-throughput TCR beta sequencing to assess whether each TCR beta V gene segment acted as functional or pseudogenic. Donor age, sex, ethnicity and CMV serostatus were compiled alongside the repertoire data. Genome-wide SNP genotypes for about 65% of the roughly 670 donors were used in a later genetic analysis, which treated that subset as a discovery cohort. Every discovery cohort repertoire had been produced on one sequencing platform. Both class I and class II loci were covered by HLA typing, at four-digit resolution. The number of typed donors differed by locus: roughly 629-640 for A, B, C, DRB1 and DQB1; some 500 for DQA1; 606 for DPA1; and 400 to 480 for DPB1. Four to six DR-DQ haplotypes were handled as single units for association and clustering, since linkage in the cohort was strong. On average, approximately 250,000 unique TCR beta nucleotide sequences were sequenced per donor among 398 genotyped donors of the cohort, with 15% to 20% of those sequences being non-productive. Broad study findings and their caveats: In vitro tests confirmed that a few of the cytomegalovirus-associated TCR beta chains recognize cytomegalovirus antigens. Presence/absence analyses assumed roughly uniform sequencing depth across donors, an assumption that may not hold. In a later analysis, the rate of TCR association differed among HLA loci, with DRB1 alleles having the most associated TCRs and HLA-C alleles having the fewest. The earlier analysis of some 560 of the donors excluded over 15 rarely observed V segments, including chromosome 9 orphons, because counts were too low. In the study, approximately 160 TCR beta chains were listed as associated with cytomegalovirus. According to a later analysis, parvovirus B19, influenza, CMV and Epstein-Barr virus appeared linked to several top co-occurrence clusters. Correlated functional status among segregating V segments might reflect linkage disequilibrium, but an unknown experimental factor could not be ruled out. Only TCR beta chains were sequenced in this cohort, and the absence of alpha or paired-chain data limited detectable features. V-gene and J-gene trimming of TCR beta chains was associated with a missense DCLRE1C variant in a later genetic analysis, and the association was replicated in an independent cohort. Because HLA typing was unavailable for some donors at each locus, only the typed subset was used in association tests. In both the original and validation cohorts, the classifier was reported to diagnose cytomegalovirus status with high specificity and sensitivity. When HLA alleles, especially DR and DQ, strongly co-occurred, TCR associations were difficult to assign to individual alleles. At a false discovery rate of 0.05, a later analysis linked approximately 18,000 TCR beta sequences to specific HLA alleles. According to a later genetic analysis, donors in an Asian-associated ancestry cluster had fewer N-insertions in productive TCRs than the roughly 660-donor mean. An earlier analysis of approximately 540 of the donors showed that most TCR beta V segments appeared in productive rearrangements either about 87% or about 30% of the time, which broadly matched IMGT annotations. Some IMGT-functional V segments, including TRBV6-2 and TRBV6-3, could not be told apart with the 87-base-pair reads, so those segments were excluded. The only immune exposure information available for the cohort was CMV serostatus. The authors suggested that the approach could potentially be generalized to other disease states and immunological phenotypes. A cluster of highly shared sequence variants was judged likely to be a technical artifact of the sequencing pipeline. A further reported finding was that TCR beta sequences accurately predicted the HLA-A and HLA-B alleles for most subjects in the first cohort. A later analysis found that most CMV-associated TCR beta chains appeared HLA-restricted, with HLA associations seemingly driven largely by CMV exposure. In a later analysis, HLA-associated TCR beta chains showed more clonal expansion and lower generation probabilities than non-associated chains that were equally common. Most TCR sequences were observed very rarely across donors, whereas some public TCRs were present in many individuals.

The cohort was made up of 666 healthy bone marrow donors. At the time of sampling, all cohort members were nominally healthy, though unrecorded immune exposures were likely present. The donor tested CMV seropositive, placing the donor among the 290 or so seropositive members of the cohort. A peripheral blood sample was provided by each donor, and peripheral blood mononuclear cells were used for TCR beta sequencing. Genomic DNA was extracted from the blood cell samples with the Qiagen DNeasy Blood Extraction Kit. To prepare the library, the immunoSEQ multiplex PCR assay was applied. The multiplex PCR relied on a mix of 60 forward primers for TCR Vbeta segments and 13 reverse primers for TCR Jbeta segments. Amplification of the CDR3 region of rearranged TCR beta genes was performed with a multiplex PCR assay on genomic DNA. The amplified TCR beta libraries were sequenced on the Illumina HiSeq System as 87-base-pair reads. As for how the authors treated the data: In a later analysis, roughly 80 million unique TCR beta chains were counted across the roughly 610 repertoires, and roughly 11 million of these chains were shared by at least two donors. Raw reads were error-corrected and collapsed into unique sequences with a nearest-neighbor algorithm that merged closely related sequences to remove PCR and sequencing errors. V, D and J gene segments were assigned by aligning CDR3 sequences to IMGT reference sequences. For a sequence to be retained, a match of at least six nucleotides was required to both a V gene segment and a J gene segment. A rearrangement counted as productive if the CDR3 had no stop codons and remained in frame with V and J, and every other rearrangement counted as non-productive. CDR3 was defined according to IMGT convention as the region running from the second conserved V-encoded cysteine to the conserved J-encoded phenylalanine. Sequences without an unambiguous match to a single V gene segment were excluded from the earlier analysis of 587 of the donors. In an earlier analysis of a few hundred of the donors, a V segment was called functional when productive rearrangements were above 56.7%, and segregating when the standard deviation between donors exceeded 5%. To diagnose cytomegalovirus status from the catalog of TCR beta chain sequences, a statistical classification framework was built. In a later analysis, V and J genes were assigned by comparing TCR nucleotide sequences against IMGT/GENE-DB human TR gene sequences. The TCRdist pipeline was used in a later analysis to assign CDR3 sequences and most-parsimonious VDJ recombination scenarios. In a later analysis, each TCR beta chain was defined by its CDR3 amino acid sequence together with its V-gene family, and reads without a unique V-gene family were excluded. A later analysis removed 600 or so highly shared, low-generation-probability nucleotide sequences to deal with suspected cross-contamination and a sequencing artifact. In a later analysis, a clonal expansion index for each public chain was calculated from normalized within-repertoire ranks of inferred template counts. In a later analysis, generation probabilities were computed with a VDJ recombination model fitted to out-of-frame rearrangements, and the resulting probabilities were checked against IGoR. Hypergeometric tests were used in a later analysis to score TCR-TCR, TCR-HLA and TCR-CMV co-occurrence, with a repertoire-size bias correction applied to the TCR pairs. False discovery rates were estimated in a later analysis by permuting HLA or CMV assignments 20 times. In a later analysis, co-occurring TCRs were grouped using DBSCAN, and TCRdist sequence similarity was added for clustering within HLA-allele-positive subsets. For co-occurrence clustering, repertoires with fewer than 30,000 or more than 120,000 public chains were excluded, along with about five repertoires with anomalous nucleotide sharing. What TCRdb holds here is the immuneACCESS table cut down to in-frame rearrangements. Part of the clones is not present; checked against another copy, under half of the missing clones reflect an unresolved V gene, and the others are unexplained. The DNA gave D and trimming, while V, J and clone size come from that table. For this sample there are roughly 120,000 clones; roughly 82% appear just once. About 11% of the sample lies in the top ten.

CDR1 and CDR2, looked up from the germline V gene (reference sequence), are SEHNR and FQNEAQ. There are 15 amino acids in the CDR3, from cysteine to phenylalanine inclusive. CDR3 DNA only is kept here, 45 bases in frame from base 1. Trimming leaves V shorter by 5 bases and J shorter by 0 bases, with the junction holding 4 bases beyond the gene matches. The chain is assembled from TRBV7-9 and TRBJ2-3; 8 middle bases align to TRBD2. Sequencing was carried out using PBMCs. This receptor was taken from a male donor in good health and CMV-seropositive. The CDR3 region reads CASSPPSGSTDTQYF. The DNA sequence reads TGTGCCAGCAGCCCCCCTAGCGGGAGCACAGATACGCAGTATTTT. Supplemented by the reference TRBV7-9 and TRBJ2-3 proteins around the CDR3, the complete variable domain is DTGVSQNPRHKITKRGQNVTFRCDPISEHNRLYWYRQTLGQGPEFLTYFQNEAQLEKSRLLSDRFSAERPKGSFSTLEIQRTEQGDSAMYLCASSPPSGSTDTQYFGPGTRLTVL.